These 13 T cell receptor beta chains originate from one sample sequenced in a study of CD8+CD57+ T cells in acquired aplastic anemia. The template used for profiling TCR beta VDJ and CDR3 was genomic DNA. TCRdb fed the reads into MiXCR, producing one record per CDR3 protein. The sample lists some 160,000 distinct CDR3 sequences; around 48% were seen once. Sequencing involved patients with CD8+CD57+ cell expansion previously shown by flow cytometry. The specimen sequenced was sorted CD4+, CD8+, or CD8+CD57+ T cells (not recorded which) from PBMCs. These receptors were obtained from a human donor with aplastic anemia.

The gene calls are TRBV20-1 and TRBJ2-1; 9 bases fit TRBD1. V dropped 1 base and J dropped 6; count of bases not matched to a gene: 1. The CDR3 spans 13 residues. CDR1 and CDR2 from the germline V gene are DFQATT and SNEGSKA (reference sequence). CDR3 sequence (DNA): TGCAGTGCTAGAGCGGGACAGGGCAATGAGCAGTTCTTC. This gives the protein CSARAGQGNEQFF.

On this clonotype: Being one base from a much bigger clone, this may be a read error. V usage is TRBV6-1 and J usage is TRBJ2-7; 7 bases align to TRBD1. This CDR3 spans 17 amino acids. Germline V lookup: CDR1 MNHNS, CDR2 SASEGT. DNA for the CDR3: TGTGCCGGCAGTGGCCAGCCTCCGGGACAGCAAAACTACGAGCAGTACTTC. Its protein product is CAGSGQPPGQQNYEQYF.

The chain's CDR3 is CASSLGLDSHNEQFF. CDR3 bases: TGCGCCAGCAGCCTAGGACTAGATTCTCACAATGAGCAGTTCTTC. The chain recombines TRBV5-1 with TRBJ2-1, with 7 bases identical to TRBD2. CDR1 SGHRS and CDR2 YFSETQ come from the germline V gene. Trimming cost V 4 bases and J 5 bases; bases outside gene matches: 9. This CDR3 comprises 15 residues.

This sequence joins TRBV3-1 and TRBJ2-1; tentatively, D is TRBD1 (6 bases). The CDR3 loop spans 16 amino acids. Germline V gene data show CDR1 as LGHDT and CDR2 as YNNKEL (reference sequence). Trimming removed 4 bases from V and 6 bases from J, with 19 bases in between. The CDR3 nucleotides read TGTGCCAGCAGCCCCGGGGAAACAGGGTGGGGCAATGAGCAGTTCTTC. Translating gives CASSPGETGWGNEQFF.

This clonotype was recorded at least ten times. The rearrangement links TRBV9 to TRBJ1-1; D is unclear. The CDR3 sequence is 13 residues long. Germline-derived CDR1 and CDR2 are SGDLS and YYNGEE. The V end was cut by 0 bases, the J end by 3 bases, with 6 bases between. The DNA for the CDR3 is TGTGCCAGCAGCGTAGGGGCATACACTGAAGCTTTCTTT. Protein: CASSVGAYTEAFF.

This clonotype was seen ten or more times. The rearrangement links TRBV7-9 to TRBJ2-7, with TRBD2 as a possible D gene (6 bases). The V gene's germline CDR1 is SEHNR and CDR2 FQNEAQ (reference sequence). V lost 3 bases, J lost 5 bases, and 14 bases lay in between. This CDR3 has 14 residues. This CDR3 reads CASSFTGVRDEQYF. The CDR3 DNA sequence: TGTGCCAGCAGCTTTACGGGAGTTCGGGACGAGCAGTACTTC.

Many counts were recorded for this clonotype. V usage is TRBV13 and J usage is TRBJ2-5, with TRBD1 identical over 10 bases. The germline CDR1 and CDR2 sequences are PRHDT and FYEKMQ (reference sequence). With V trimmed by 5 bases and J by 7 bases, 7 bases remained unmatched. The CDR3 loop spans 14 amino acids. Here the CDR3 DNA reads TGTGCCAGCAGCCAGCGGACAGGGGGTAGGACCCAGTACTTC. Amino acid sequence: CASSQRTGGRTQYF.

The CDR3 DNA sequence: TGTGCCAGCATCCCTATGGGGGCTCAGGGATATTCACCCCTCCACTTT. Its translation is CASIPMGAQGYSPLHF. The chain combines TRBV11-2 with TRBJ1-6; D is perhaps TRBD1 (6 bases). Germline V lookup: CDR1 SGHAT, CDR2 FQNNGV. With 7 bases removed from V and 8 bases from J, the gap between germline ends came to 21 bases. This CDR3 has 16 residues.

This sequence joins TRBV2 and TRBJ2-5; 7 nucleotides match TRBD1. Trimming cost V 4 bases and J 2 bases; bases outside gene matches: 4. Germline V lookup: CDR1 SNHLY, CDR2 FYNNEI. The CDR3 has 14 residues. The chain's CDR3 is CASSADRAQETQYF. Written as DNA, the CDR3 is TGTGCCAGCAGTGCCGACAGGGCGCAAGAGACCCAGTACTTC.

Details on this clonotype: With a much larger clone just one base away, this may be a read error. The V gene is TRBV6-1, the J gene TRBJ2-7; TRBD2 agrees at 12 bases. Germline CDR1 is MNHNS and CDR2 is SASEGT. The CDR3 has 13 residues. Trimming at V came to 8 bases and at J to 3 bases, leaving 2 bases not matched to a gene. CDR3 bases: TGTGCCAGCGGACTAGCGGGAAACTACGAGCAGTACTTC. Protein: CASGLAGNYEQYF.

Worth noting for this clonotype: This may be a read error, as it is one base from a much larger clone. The rearrangement links TRBV11-1 to TRBJ1-2, with 7 bases identical to TRBD1. Per the germline V gene, CDR1 is SGHAT and CDR2 is FQDESV (reference sequence). This CDR3 is 14 amino acids long. CDR3 coding DNA: TGTGCCAGCAGCTCTCCGGGACAGAACTATGGCTGCACCTTC. Translation gives CASSSPGQNYGCTF. Together with reference TRBV11-1 and TRBJ1-2, the CDR3 gives the full variable domain: EAEVAQSPRYKITEKSQAVAFWCDPISGHATLYWYRQILGQGPELLVQFQDESVVDDSQLPKDRFSAERLKGVDSTLKIQPAELGDSAMYLCASSSPGQNYGCTFGSGTRLTVV.

This clonotype was seen at least ten times. The J gene is TRBJ1-3, the V gene TRBV20-1; no clear D. The ends were cut back, 3 bases at V and 2 bases at J, with 11 bases in the middle. Germline V CDR1 and CDR2: DFQATT, SNEGSKA (reference sequence). CDR3 length: 14 amino acids. CDR3 loop: CSASTSGAGNTIYF. In DNA, the CDR3 is TGCAGTGCTAGTACGTCGGGAGCTGGAAACACCATATATTTT.

This sequence joins TRBV6-5 and TRBJ1-1, with a tentative D call TRBD1 (5 bases). This CDR3 has 17 residues. The germline gives CDR1 MNHEY, CDR2 SVGAGI. V gave up 2 bases and J gave up 4 bases, with 20 bases separating them. The CDR3 loop is CASSYKHIGAGITEAFF. CDR3 bases: TGTGCCAGCAGTTACAAACACATCGGGGCGGGGATCACTGAAGCTTTCTTT.